What follows are 15 T cell receptor beta chains derived from one specimen sequenced in a study of T cell responses to AZD1222 COVID-19 vaccine. Data came from immunoSEQ multiplex PCR; TCRdb stores just in-frame clones and leaves some out. The data hold roughly 100,000 clones, with 90% observed a single time. The sequencing used peripheral blood, collected on day 0 of AZD1222 vaccination. The receptors shown here come from an adult in good health.

V is TRBV9 and J is TRBJ2-7; tentative D call: TRBD1 (5 bases). There are 15 residues in the CDR3. Germline lookup yields CDR1 SGDLS and CDR2 YYNGEE. V was pared by 4 bases and J by 2 bases, with 16 bases between. The CDR3 here is CASSPPQGSPYEQYF. DNA of the CDR3: TGTGCCAGCAGCCCCCCCCAGGGCAGTCCCTACGAGCAGTACTTC. Variable domain in full (rest from reference TRBV9 and TRBJ2-7): DSGVTQTPKHLITATGQRVTLRCSPRSGDLSVYWYQQSLDQGLQFLIQYYNGEERAKGNILERFSAQQFPDLHSELNLSSLELGDSALYFCASSPPQGSPYEQYFGPGTRLTVT.

This clone has just a few counts. The rearrangement joins TRBV18 to TRBJ1-1; D might be TRBD1 (5 bases). Germline V gene data show CDR1 as KGHSH and CDR2 as LQKENI. The CDR3 runs to 15 residues. Trimming shortened V by 2 bases and J by 8 bases, and 18 bases separated the two germline ends. This CDR3 reads CASSPNSMRDPEAFF. The CDR3 bases are TGTGCCAGCTCACCAAATAGTATGAGGGACCCCGAAGCTTTCTTT.

This clone appeared once. The J gene is TRBJ2-2, the V gene TRBV4-2, with a weak D call TRBD2 (5 bases). CDR1 LGHNA and CDR2 YNFKEQ come from the germline V gene. CDR3 size: 17 residues. Trimming shortened V by 0 bases and J by 1 base, and 12 bases separated the two germline ends. Here the CDR3 reads CASSQDVAGGNTGELFF. The CDR3, as DNA: TGTGCCAGCAGCCAAGATGTAGCCGGAGGGAACACCGGGGAGCTGTTTTTT.

The V gene is TRBV28, the J gene TRBJ2-1; D remains unclear. The CDR3 covers 15 residues. The V end lost 6 bases, the J end lost 2 bases, and 14 bases lay between the germline ends. The germline gives CDR1 MDHEN, CDR2 SYDVKM. DNA for the CDR3: TGTGCCAGCAGCCATATATTATACACCTACAATGAGCAGTTCTTC. Translating it yields CASSHILYTYNEQFF.

This chain uses TRBV7-7 with TRBJ2-7, with D maybe TRBD1 (6 bases). The germline V gene encodes CDR1 SSHAT and CDR2 FNYEAQ (reference sequence). V dropped 3 bases and J dropped 5 bases, with 11 bases sitting between them. The CDR3 runs to 13 residues. This CDR3 is CASSLGAGNEQYF. Written as DNA, the CDR3 is TGTGCCAGCAGCTTGGGGGCAGGGAACGAGCAGTACTTC.

The CDR3 spells CASSYQPRVGGYTF. CDR3 DNA: TGTGCCAGCAGTTACCAGCCTCGGGTGGGTGGCTACACCTTC. The V gene is TRBV6-5, the J gene TRBJ1-2; unclear D gene. The V gene's germline CDR1 is MNHEY and CDR2 SVGAGI. The V end lost 2 bases, the J end lost 7 bases, and 14 bases lay between the germline ends. The CDR3 has 14 residues.

The chain couples TRBV2 to TRBJ1-2; D gene uncertain. V was cut by 11 bases and J by 5 bases, with 15 bases left in between. The germline CDR1 and CDR2 sequences are SNHLY and FYNNEI. The CDR3 loop spans 12 amino acids. The CDR3 sequence is CAGDTSRYGYTF. In nucleotides, the CDR3 is TGTGCCGGCGACACCTCACGGTATGGCTACACCTTC.

The chain combines TRBV13 with TRBJ1-2; the D is unclear. Germline V gene lookup returns CDR1 PRHDT and CDR2 FYEKMQ (reference sequence). The CDR3 consists of 12 residues. V was clipped by 4 bases and J by 7 bases, with 10 bases between them. The CDR3: CASSWETGGYTF. DNA for the CDR3: TGTGCCAGCAGCTGGGAGACTGGTGGCTACACCTTC.

This clone was seen once. The chain combines TRBV19 with TRBJ2-6; D not certain. This CDR3 contains 17 residues. Germline V lookup: CDR1 LNHDA, CDR2 SQIVND (reference sequence). V was clipped by 3 bases and J by 0 bases, with 12 bases between them. CDR3 loop: CASSMVGMASGANVLTF. CDR3 sequence (DNA): TGTGCCAGTAGTATGGTGGGGATGGCCTCTGGGGCCAACGTCCTGACTTTC.

The chain is built from TRBV3-1 (or the pseudogene TRBV3-2) and TRBJ2-7; the match to TRBD2 covers 16 bases. Germline V CDR1 and CDR2: LGHDT, YNNKEL (reference sequence). The CDR3 has 17 amino acids. The J segment lost 5 bases and the V segment lost 4 bases, leaving 8 bases of the junction unmatched. CDR3 coding DNA: TGTGCCAGCAGCCCTGGGACTAGCGGGGGGGCCGGCGACGAGCAGTACTTC. It is translated as CASSPGTSGGAGDEQYF.

The V and J genes are TRBV2 and TRBJ2-3; no reliable D call. This CDR3 has 13 amino acids. Germline V gene data show CDR1 as SNHLY and CDR2 as FYNNEI. Deletions cut 10 bases from V and 0 bases from J, with 11 bases between. The CDR3 spells CANSMQSTDTQYF. Here the CDR3 DNA reads TGTGCCAACAGCATGCAGAGCACAGATACGCAGTATTTT.

The chain uses TRBV6-2 or TRBV6-3 and TRBJ1-6; tentative D call: TRBD1 (5 bases). The CDR3 totals 15 residues. Germline CDR1 and CDR2: MNHEY and SVGEGT. V gave up 3 bases and J gave up 7 bases, with 13 bases separating them. Written as DNA, the CDR3 is TGTGCCAGCAGTTATTCCCAGGGAGGGAATTCACCCCTCCACTTT. Its protein is CASSYSQGGNSPLHF.

This clone was observed once. The V and J genes are TRBV28 and TRBJ1-5, with a weak D call TRBD1 (5 bases). Germline V gene data show CDR1 as MDHEN and CDR2 as SYDVKM. The CDR3 is 15 residues long. Trimming stripped 6 bases from V and 0 bases from J, with 12 bases between. The CDR3 nucleotides read TGTGCCAGCAGCCCCCCGGGGGATAGCAATCAGCCCCAGCATTTT. Residues: CASSPPGDSNQPQHF.

In this sample, this clone turned up once. J is TRBJ1-2 and V is TRBV5-1; 10 positions match TRBD1. The CDR3 sequence is 15 residues long. Germline CDR1 SGHRS, CDR2 YFSETQ. The V gene end was trimmed by 4 bases and the J gene end by 5 bases; junction bases not matched to a gene: 8. Written as DNA, the CDR3 is TGCGCCAGCAGCGCAGCCGGGACAGGGGCATATGGCTACACCTTC. It specifies CASSAAGTGAYGYTF.

This chain joins TRBV14 and TRBJ1-3; 7 bases are shared with TRBD1. V shed 3 bases and J 5 bases; nucleotides not matched to a gene: 4. Per the germline V gene, CDR1 is SGHDN and CDR2 is FVKESK. The CDR3 is made up of 14 amino acids. CDR3 DNA sequence: TGTGCCAGCAGCCAGCCGGGACAGCGAAACACCATATATTTT. It specifies CASSQPGQRNTIYF.